These 6 T cell receptor beta chains came from one sample sequenced in a study of blood T cells in healthy people across ages. Using a J-beta primer mix together with a sample-barcoded 5' primer, a second PCR was run for roughly 7 to 12 cycles. MiXCR, applied by TCRdb to the 5' RACE reads, yields one record per CDR3 protein. The table lists roughly 2 million distinct CDR3 sequences, roughly 52% of them singletons. The sequencing sample was made of blood. The receptors were sampled from a woman aged 40 to 50 in good health.

J is TRBJ1-2 and V is TRBV12-3 or TRBV12-4; 9 bases are shared with TRBD1. Trimming at V came to 3 bases and at J to 7 bases, leaving 15 bases not matched to a gene. The CDR3 totals 17 residues. The CDR3 is CASSLQGQGPEDGGYTF. For the CDR3, the DNA is TGTGCCAGCAGTTTGCAGGGACAGGGCCCCGAAGATGGTGGCTACACCTTC.

This clonotype was counted between two and nine times. The chain combines TRBV6-2 or TRBV6-3 with TRBJ2-5; 10 bases agree with TRBD2. Looked up from germline, CDR1 is MNHEY and CDR2 is SVGEGT. The trim removed 4 bases at V and 0 bases at J, leaving 5 bases unmatched. The CDR3 has 16 amino acids. The CDR3 bases are TGTGCCAGCAGTTCGTGGACTAGCGGATACCAAGAGACCCAGTACTTC. This encodes CASSSWTSGYQETQYF.

This clonotype was seen a single time. The gene calls are TRBV9 and TRBJ1-1; the D gene is possibly TRBD1 (6 bases). The V and J ends lost 3 bases and 1 base respectively, with 13 bases between them. Germline assignment: CDR1 SGDLS and CDR2 YYNGEE. This CDR3 has 15 residues. In nucleotides, the CDR3 is TGTGCCAGCAGCGCCCTACAGGGCAGGAACACTGAAGCTTTCTTT. Amino acid sequence: CASSALQGRNTEAFF.

This rearrangement joins TRBV7-2 to TRBJ1-5; no reliable D call. The CDR3 sequence is 15 residues long. The germline CDR1 and CDR2 sequences are SGHTA and FQGNSA. V lost 6 bases to trimming and J lost 6 bases, with 18 bases between them. This chain's CDR3 is CASSRGSLLGQPQHF. CDR3 sequence (DNA): TGTGCCAGCAGTCGTGGTAGTTTGTTGGGTCAGCCCCAGCATTTT.

The rearrangement links TRBV3-1 to TRBJ2-3, with no clear D. Germline V lookup: CDR1 LGHDT, CDR2 YNNKEL (reference sequence). The CDR3 is made up of 18 amino acids. Trimming pared 0 bases from V and 5 bases from J, leaving 21 bases between. CDR3 nucleotides: TGTGCCAGCAGCCAAGATTCTGAGTTTAACTGGGCCGGAGATACGCAGTATTTT. Its translation: CASSQDSEFNWAGDTQYF.

This chain links TRBV20-1 with TRBJ2-7; D uncertain. Judging by the DNA end, TRBJ2-5 fits better; the J call may be wrong. This CDR3 spans 13 amino acids. Germline-derived CDR1 and CDR2 are DFQATT and SNEGSKA (reference sequence). The CDR3 is CSARDPDVKTQYF. CDR3 coding DNA: TGCAGTGCTAGAGATCCGGACGTAAAGACCCAGTACTTC.